This record covers a single TCR beta chain. TCRdb reprocessed the PCR reads with MiXCR, giving one entry per CDR3 protein. The sample records around 480,000 distinct CDR3 sequences, about a fifth being singletons. The ends were cut back, 4 bases at V and 6 bases at J, with 16 bases in the middle. There are 15 residues in the CDR3. The germline CDR1 and CDR2 sequences are SNHLY and FYNNEI. The data stem from a study of molecular identifiers for immune sequencing clone quantification. The J gene is TRBJ1-5, the V gene TRBV2, with D possibly matching TRBD1 (6 bases). Sequencing was done on a sample of naive CD8+ T cells from blood, with Jurkat cell RNA spiked in. Subset meaning: FACS-sorted CD8+CD4-CCR7+CD45RA+ naive T cells. The clonotype was recovered from a human donor in good health. Some libraries in this study had Jurkat cell RNA spiked in. The chain's CDR3 is CASSVGSGGIQPQHF. The CDR3 nucleotides are TGTGCCAGCAGTGTGGGGTCGGGGGGCATTCAGCCCCAGCATTTT.